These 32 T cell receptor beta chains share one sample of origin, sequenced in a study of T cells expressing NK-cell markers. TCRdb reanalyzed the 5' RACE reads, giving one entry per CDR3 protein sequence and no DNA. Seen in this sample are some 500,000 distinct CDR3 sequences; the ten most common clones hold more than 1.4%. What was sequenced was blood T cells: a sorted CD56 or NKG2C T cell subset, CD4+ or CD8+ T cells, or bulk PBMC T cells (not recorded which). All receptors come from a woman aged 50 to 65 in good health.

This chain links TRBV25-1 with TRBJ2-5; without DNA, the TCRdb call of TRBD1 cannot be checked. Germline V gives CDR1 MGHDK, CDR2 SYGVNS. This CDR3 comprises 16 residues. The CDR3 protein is CASSESGSPLQETQYF. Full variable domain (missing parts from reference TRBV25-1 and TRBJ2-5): EADIYQTPRYLVIGTGKKITLECSQTMGHDKMYWYQQDPGMELHLIHYSYGVNSTEKGDLSSESTVSRIRTEHFPLTLESARPSHTSQYLCASSESGSPLQETQYFGPGTRLLVL.

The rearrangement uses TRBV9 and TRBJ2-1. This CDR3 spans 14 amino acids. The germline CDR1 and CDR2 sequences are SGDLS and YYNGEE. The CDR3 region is CASNFGISYNEQFF.

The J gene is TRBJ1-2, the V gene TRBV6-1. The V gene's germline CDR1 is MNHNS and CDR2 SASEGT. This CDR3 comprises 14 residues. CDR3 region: CASREMEKHYGYTF.

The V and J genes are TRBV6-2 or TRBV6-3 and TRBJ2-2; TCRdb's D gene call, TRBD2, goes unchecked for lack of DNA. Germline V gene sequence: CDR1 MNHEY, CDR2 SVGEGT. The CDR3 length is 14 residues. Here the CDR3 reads CASLAGLYTGELFF.

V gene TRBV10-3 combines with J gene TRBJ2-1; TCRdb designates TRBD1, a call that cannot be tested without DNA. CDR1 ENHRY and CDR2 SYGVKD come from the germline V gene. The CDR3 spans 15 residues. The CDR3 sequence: CAIRGDIRSYNEQFF.

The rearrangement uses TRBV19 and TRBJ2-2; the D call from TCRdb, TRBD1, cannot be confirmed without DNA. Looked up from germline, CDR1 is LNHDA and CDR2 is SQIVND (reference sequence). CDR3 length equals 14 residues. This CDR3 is CASSIVQGAGELFF.

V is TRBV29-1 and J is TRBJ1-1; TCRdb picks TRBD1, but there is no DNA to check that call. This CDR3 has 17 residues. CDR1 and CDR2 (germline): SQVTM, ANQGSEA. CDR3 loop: CSVEGTGFTVRNTEAFF. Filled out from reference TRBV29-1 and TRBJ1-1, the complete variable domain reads SAVISQKPSRDICQRGTSLTIQCQVDSQVTMMFWYRQQPGQSLTLIATANQGSEATYESGFVIDKFPISRPNLTFSTLTVSNMSPEDSSIYLCSVEGTGFTVRNTEAFFGQGTRLTVV.

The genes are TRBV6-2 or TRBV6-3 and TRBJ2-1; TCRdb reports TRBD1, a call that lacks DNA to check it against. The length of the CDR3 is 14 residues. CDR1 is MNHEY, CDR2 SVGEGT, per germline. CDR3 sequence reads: CASIKGTGNGEQFF.

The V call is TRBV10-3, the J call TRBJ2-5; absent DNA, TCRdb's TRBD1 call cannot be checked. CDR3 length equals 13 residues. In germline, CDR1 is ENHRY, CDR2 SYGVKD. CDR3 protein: CAISVQGQETQYF.

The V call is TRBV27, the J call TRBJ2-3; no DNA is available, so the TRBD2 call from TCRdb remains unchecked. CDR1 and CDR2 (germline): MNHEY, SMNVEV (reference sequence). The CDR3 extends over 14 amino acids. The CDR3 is CATLKAGGSDTQYF.

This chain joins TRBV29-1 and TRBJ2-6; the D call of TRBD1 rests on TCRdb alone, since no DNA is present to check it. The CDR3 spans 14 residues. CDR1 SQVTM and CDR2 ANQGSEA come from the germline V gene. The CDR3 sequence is CSVGWGAGANVLTF. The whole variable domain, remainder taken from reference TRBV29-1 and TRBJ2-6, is SAVISQKPSRDICQRGTSLTIQCQVDSQVTMMFWYRQQPGQSLTLIATANQGSEATYESGFVIDKFPISRPNLTFSTLTVSNMSPEDSSIYLCSVGWGAGANVLTFGAGSRLTVL.

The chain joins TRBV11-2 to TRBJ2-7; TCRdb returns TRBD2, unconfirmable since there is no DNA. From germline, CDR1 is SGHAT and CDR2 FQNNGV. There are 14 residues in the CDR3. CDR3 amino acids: CASSRGISDREQYF.

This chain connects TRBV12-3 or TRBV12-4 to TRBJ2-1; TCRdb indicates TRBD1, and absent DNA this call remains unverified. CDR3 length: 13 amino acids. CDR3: CASRTTGVNEQFF.

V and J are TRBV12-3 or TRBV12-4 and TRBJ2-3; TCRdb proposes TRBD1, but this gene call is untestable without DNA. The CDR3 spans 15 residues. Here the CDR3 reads CASSFFAPGSDTQYF.

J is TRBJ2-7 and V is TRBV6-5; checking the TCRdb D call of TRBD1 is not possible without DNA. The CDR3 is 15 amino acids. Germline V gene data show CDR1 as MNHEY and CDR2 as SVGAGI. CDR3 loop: CASSLSTGNSYEQYF.

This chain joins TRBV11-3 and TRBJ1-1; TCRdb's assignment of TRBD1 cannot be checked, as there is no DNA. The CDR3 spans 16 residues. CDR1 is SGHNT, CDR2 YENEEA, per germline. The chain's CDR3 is CASSLNIRGTGVEAFF.

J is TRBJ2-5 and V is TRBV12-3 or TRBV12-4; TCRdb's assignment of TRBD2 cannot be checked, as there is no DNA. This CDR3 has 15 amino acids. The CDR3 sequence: CASSPSGSYAETQYF.

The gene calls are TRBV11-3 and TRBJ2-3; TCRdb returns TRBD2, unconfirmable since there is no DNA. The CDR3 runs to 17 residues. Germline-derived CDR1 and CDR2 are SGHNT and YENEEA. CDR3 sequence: CASSLGLAGDLTDTQYF.

This CDR3 is CAISDSTQGVRQYF. The chain uses TRBV10-3 and TRBJ2-7; TCRdb designates TRBD1, a call that cannot be tested without DNA. The CDR3 spans 14 residues. Germline V gene lookup returns CDR1 ENHRY and CDR2 SYGVKD.

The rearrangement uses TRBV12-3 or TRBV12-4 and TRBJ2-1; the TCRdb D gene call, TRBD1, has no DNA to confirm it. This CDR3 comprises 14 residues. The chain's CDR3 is CASRDRGGFAEQFF.

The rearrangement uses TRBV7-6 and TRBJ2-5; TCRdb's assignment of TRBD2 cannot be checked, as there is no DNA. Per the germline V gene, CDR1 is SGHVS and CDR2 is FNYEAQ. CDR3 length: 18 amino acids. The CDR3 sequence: CASSLEGGISGKQETQYF.

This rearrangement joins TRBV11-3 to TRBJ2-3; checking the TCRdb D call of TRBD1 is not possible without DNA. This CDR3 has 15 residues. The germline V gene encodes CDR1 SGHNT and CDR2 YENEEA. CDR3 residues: CASSRLGVSTDTQYF.

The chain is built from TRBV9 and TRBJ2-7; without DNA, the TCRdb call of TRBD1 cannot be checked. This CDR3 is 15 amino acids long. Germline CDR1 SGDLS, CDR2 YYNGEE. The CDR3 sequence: CASSVGTLNSYEQYF.

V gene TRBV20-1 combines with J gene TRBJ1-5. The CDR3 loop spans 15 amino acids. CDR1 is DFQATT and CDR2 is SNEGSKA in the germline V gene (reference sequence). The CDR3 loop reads CSARGVLGENQPQHF.

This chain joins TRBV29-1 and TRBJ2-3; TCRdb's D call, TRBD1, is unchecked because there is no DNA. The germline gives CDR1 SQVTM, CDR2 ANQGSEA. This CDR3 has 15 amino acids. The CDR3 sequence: CSIREADISTDTQYF.

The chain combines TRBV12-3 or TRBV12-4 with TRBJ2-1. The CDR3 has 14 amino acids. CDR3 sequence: CASSGQDSYNEQFF.

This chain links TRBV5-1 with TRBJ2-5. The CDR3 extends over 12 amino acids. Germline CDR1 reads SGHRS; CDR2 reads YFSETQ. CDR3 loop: CASSEELETQYF.

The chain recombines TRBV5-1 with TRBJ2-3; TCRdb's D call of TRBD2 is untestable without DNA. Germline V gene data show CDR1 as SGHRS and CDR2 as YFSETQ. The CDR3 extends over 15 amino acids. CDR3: CASSQAGGLGDTQYF.

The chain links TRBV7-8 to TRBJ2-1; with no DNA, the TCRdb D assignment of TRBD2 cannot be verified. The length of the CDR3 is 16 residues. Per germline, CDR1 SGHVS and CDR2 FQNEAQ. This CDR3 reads CASSLEVAGGYNEQFF.

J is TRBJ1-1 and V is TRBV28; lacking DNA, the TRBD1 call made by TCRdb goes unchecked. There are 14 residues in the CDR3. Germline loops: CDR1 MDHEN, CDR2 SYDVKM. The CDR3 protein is CASTIQVRNTEAFF.

The CDR3 spells CASSLFHEDYEQYF. The chain combines TRBV5-5 with TRBJ2-7. Germline lookup yields CDR1 SGHKS and CDR2 YYEKEE (reference sequence). This CDR3 region has 14 residues.

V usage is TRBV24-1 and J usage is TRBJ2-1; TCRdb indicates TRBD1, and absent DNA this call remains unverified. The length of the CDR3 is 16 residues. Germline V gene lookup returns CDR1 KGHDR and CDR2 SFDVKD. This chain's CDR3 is CATSDLRYGGLGEQFF.